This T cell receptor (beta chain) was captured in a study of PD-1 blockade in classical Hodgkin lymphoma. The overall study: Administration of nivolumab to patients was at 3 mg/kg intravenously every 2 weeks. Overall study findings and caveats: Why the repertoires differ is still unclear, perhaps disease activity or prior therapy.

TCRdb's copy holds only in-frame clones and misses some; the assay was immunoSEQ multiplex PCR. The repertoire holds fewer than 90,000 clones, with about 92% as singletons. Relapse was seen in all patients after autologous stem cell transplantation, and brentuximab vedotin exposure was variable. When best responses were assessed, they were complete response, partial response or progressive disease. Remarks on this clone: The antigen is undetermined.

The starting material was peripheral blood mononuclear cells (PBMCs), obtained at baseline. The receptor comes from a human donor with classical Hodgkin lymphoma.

The CDR3 protein is CASSELAGGGTDTQYF. Here the CDR3 DNA reads TGTGCCAGCAGTGAACTAGCGGGGGGGGGCACAGATACGCAGTATTTT. V usage is TRBV2 and J usage is TRBJ2-3; 12 bases align to TRBD2. J lost 1 base, V lost 2 bases, and 1 base had no gene match. This CDR3 is built from 16 residues. Germline CDR1 SNHLY, CDR2 FYNNEI.